One sample yielded the 12 T cell receptor beta chains listed below, sequenced in a study of T cell repertoires in cytomegalovirus infection (dated by TCRdb to about 2019). The sequencing machine was an Illumina HiSeq 1500. Through fastp at Q25 and MiXCR, TCRdb rebuilt clones from the public reads, retaining in-frame beta chains. Under each unique CDR3 protein, matching rows form one entry showing the most common genes and DNA. This sample gives more than 140,000 distinct CDR3 sequences in total; under 8.5% of them show up just once. Of the sample, more than 15% falls within the top ten clones. Specimen: PBMCs. All receptors come from a human donor in good health (CMV status not recorded). Some clones in this sample may be carry-over from other donors' samples.

In its sample, this clonotype was seen many times. This chain joins TRBV6-6 and TRBJ1-2, with 7 positions matching TRBD1. The CDR3 has 14 residues. Germline V gene lookup returns CDR1 MNHNY and CDR2 SVGAGI (reference sequence). The junction had 1 base not matched to a gene; V was cut back by 0 bases and J by 3 bases. CDR3 sequence (DNA): TGTGCCAGCAGTTACTCAGACAGGGACTATGGCTACACCTTC. Encoded protein: CASSYSDRDYGYTF.

Concerning this clonotype: Given a much more abundant clone one base away, this may be a read error. V usage is TRBV2 and J usage is TRBJ2-2, with D possibly matching TRBD1 (7 bases). Germline CDR1 and CDR2: SNHLY and FYNNEI. The length of the CDR3 is 16 residues. V lost 4 bases to trimming and J lost 6 bases, with 18 bases between them. CDR3 nucleotide sequence: TGTGCCAGCAGTGCCCAGGGGGGCGAAACAGCCGGGGAGCTGTTTTTT. It encodes CASSAQGGETAGELFF.

This clonotype appeared many times. The CDR3 coding sequence is TGTGCCAGCAGCGCCCCGGGGGGGCGGCACGAGCAGTACTTC. Amino acids: CASSAPGGRHEQYF. The chain employs TRBV7-2 and TRBJ2-7; 8 bases are shared with TRBD2. This CDR3 has 14 residues. The trim removed 5 bases at V and 5 bases at J, leaving 8 bases unmatched. CDR1 is SGHTA, CDR2 FQGNSA, per germline. The full variable domain, its missing parts supplied by reference TRBV7-2 and TRBJ2-7, is GAGVSQSPSNKVTEKGKDVELRCDPISGHTALYWYRQSLGQGLEFLIYFQGNSAPDKSGLPSDRFSAERTGGSVSTLTIQRTQQEDSAVYLCASSAPGGRHEQYFGPGTRLTVT.

This chain links TRBV29-1 with TRBJ2-3; TRBD2 might be the D (7 bases). This CDR3 is built from 13 residues. The V and J ends lost 7 bases and 2 bases respectively, with 13 bases between them. Germline V lookup: CDR1 SQVTM, CDR2 ANQGSEA. As DNA, the CDR3 is TGCAGCGCCGGGGGGCGCACCACAGATACGCAGTATTTT. It encodes CSAGGRTTDTQYF.

This chain joins TRBV9 and TRBJ1-3, with D unresolved. This CDR3 is built from 12 residues. Germline assignment: CDR1 SGDLS and CDR2 YYNGEE. Trimming took off 3 bases at V and 7 bases at J, with 8 bases between the two ends. CDR3 sequence reads: CASSDEENTIYF. The DNA of the CDR3 is TGTGCCAGCAGCGATGAGGAGAACACCATATATTTT. The variable domain in full, completed from reference TRBV9 and TRBJ1-3, reads DSGVTQTPKHLITATGQRVTLRCSPRSGDLSVYWYQQSLDQGLQFLIQYYNGEERAKGNILERFSAQQFPDLHSELNLSSLELGDSALYFCASSDEENTIYFGEGSWLTVV.

The V gene is TRBV6-2 or TRBV6-3, the J gene TRBJ1-1, with D hard to call. CDR3 length: 13 amino acids. Trimming removed 0 bases at V and 8 bases at J, with 10 bases between. Germline values: CDR1 MNHEY, CDR2 SVGEGT. DNA of the CDR3: TGTGCCAGCAGTTACTCGAATGTAGGGGAAGCTTTCTTT. Residues: CASSYSNVGEAFF.

The sample holds many counts of this clonotype. The rearrangement links TRBV10-3 to TRBJ2-1; D unclear. The CDR3 has 13 amino acids. Trimming took 3 bases from V and 6 from J, leaving 9 bases between them. Germline CDR1 and CDR2: ENHRY and SYGVKD. The CDR3 DNA is TGTGCCATCAGTGATGTTATGGGCAATGAGCAGTTCTTC. The encoded protein is CAISDVMGNEQFF.

At least ten counts were recorded for this clonotype. This sequence joins TRBV7-2 and TRBJ1-4; 11 bases line up with TRBD1. CDR1 is SGHTA, CDR2 FQGNSA, per germline. This CDR3 comprises 15 residues. Unmatched junction bases numbered 8, after V lost 4 bases and J lost 10 bases. DNA of the CDR3: TGTGCCAGCAGCTCATCCGGGACAGGGGGTAGAAAACTGTTTTTT. Amino acids: CASSSSGTGGRKLFF. The variable domain in full, with the rest retrieved from reference TRBV7-2 and TRBJ1-4, is GAGVSQSPSNKVTEKGKDVELRCDPISGHTALYWYRQSLGQGLEFLIYFQGNSAPDKSGLPSDRFSAERTGGSVSTLTIQRTQQEDSAVYLCASSSSGTGGRKLFFGSGTQLSVL.

In this sample, this clonotype turned up many times. This chain connects TRBV9 to TRBJ2-7, with 8 bases fitting TRBD1. The CDR3 has 12 amino acids. Germline values: CDR1 SGDLS, CDR2 YYNGEE. Germline trimming cut 3 bases from V and 4 bases from J; bases unmatched to any gene: 0. The CDR3 sequence is CASSGQGYEQYF. The CDR3 coding sequence is TGTGCCAGCAGCGGACAGGGGTACGAGCAGTACTTC. The entire variable domain, with the rest obtained from reference TRBV9 and TRBJ2-7, is as follows: DSGVTQTPKHLITATGQRVTLRCSPRSGDLSVYWYQQSLDQGLQFLIQYYNGEERAKGNILERFSAQQFPDLHSELNLSSLELGDSALYFCASSGQGYEQYFGPGTRLTVT.

The table lists this clonotype with many counts. The J gene is TRBJ2-1, the V gene TRBV24-1, with D tentatively TRBD1 (6 bases). Germline V gene data show CDR1 as KGHDR and CDR2 as SFDVKD. The CDR3 is 15 residues long. V lost 6 bases and J lost 1, with 12 bases in between. The CDR3 sequence is CATSPLGGSYNEQFF. The CDR3 coding sequence is TGTGCCACCAGTCCTCTAGGGGGATCCTACAATGAGCAGTTCTTC.

This clonotype appeared a few times. This sequence joins TRBV19 and TRBJ2-5; D is possibly TRBD2 (6 bases). The V and J ends lost 7 bases and 4 bases respectively, with 22 bases between them. The CDR3 has 16 amino acids. Germline V CDR1 and CDR2: LNHDA, SQIVND (reference sequence). CDR3 coding DNA: TGTGCCAGTACCACAGGCCTGCGGGGAATAATAGAGACCCAGTACTTC. This sequence encodes CASTTGLRGIIETQYF.

In this sample, this clonotype turned up many times. V is TRBV28 and J is TRBJ1-3; possible D gene TRBD1, 6 bases. This CDR3 region has 14 residues. Germline assignment: CDR1 MDHEN and CDR2 SYDVKM. Trimming removed 6 bases from V and 0 bases from J, with 9 bases in between. The CDR3 protein is CASRQGPSGNTIYF. Here the CDR3 DNA reads TGTGCCAGCAGACAGGGTCCCTCTGGAAACACCATATATTTT.